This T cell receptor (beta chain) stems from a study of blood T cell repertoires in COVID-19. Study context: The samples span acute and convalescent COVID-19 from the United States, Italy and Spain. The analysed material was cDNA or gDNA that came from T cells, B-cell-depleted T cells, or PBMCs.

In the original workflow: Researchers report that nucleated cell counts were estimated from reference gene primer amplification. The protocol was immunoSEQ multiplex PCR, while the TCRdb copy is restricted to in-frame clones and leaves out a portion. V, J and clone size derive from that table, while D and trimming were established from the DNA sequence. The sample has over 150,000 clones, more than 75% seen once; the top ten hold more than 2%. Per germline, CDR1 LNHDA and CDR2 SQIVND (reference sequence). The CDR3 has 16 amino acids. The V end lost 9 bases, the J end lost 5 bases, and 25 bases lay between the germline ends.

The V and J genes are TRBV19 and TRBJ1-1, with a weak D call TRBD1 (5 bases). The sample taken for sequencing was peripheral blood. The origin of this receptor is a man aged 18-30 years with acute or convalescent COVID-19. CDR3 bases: TGTGCCAGCAACGTGGGGACTGATGTGGTGGGGACTGAAGCTTTCTTT. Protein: CASNVGTDVVGTEAFF.